The 15 T cell receptor beta chains listed next were all sequenced from one sample in a study of cytomegalovirus exposure and HLA in healthy donors. In the PCR, 60 Vbeta and 13 Jbeta primers were used. TCRdb's table, derived via immunoSEQ multiplex PCR, lists solely in-frame clones and lacks some. The sample holds over 100,000 clones; about 80% are singletons and the top ten take about 7.7%. Sequencing used PBMCs. The receptors come from a woman between 50 and 59 years old in good health and CMV-seropositive.

V gene TRBV5-6 combines with J gene TRBJ1-3, with a possible D match to TRBD1 (6 bases). The CDR3 extends over 17 amino acids. Germline-derived CDR1 and CDR2 are SGHDT and YYEEEE. V lost 4 bases and J 3 bases, leaving 20 bases between the germline ends. The DNA of the CDR3 is TGTGCCAGCAGCCCGGACCACAGGGCGGTAGGTGGAAACACCATATATTTT. Residues: CASSPDHRAVGGNTIYF.

This clone was seen only once. The J gene is TRBJ2-7, the V gene TRBV19; 12 bases are a match to TRBD2. Germline V gives CDR1 LNHDA, CDR2 SQIVND (reference sequence). The V and J ends lost 4 bases and 5 bases, in that order; junction bases with no gene match: 6. CDR3 size: 15 residues. The DNA of the CDR3 is TGTGCCAGTAGTACCGGACTAGCGGGGAGCGACGAGCAGTACTTC. Its translation is CASSTGLAGSDEQYF.

In this sample, this clone turned up a few times. This chain links TRBV18 with TRBJ2-1, with D possibly TRBD2 on 6 matching bases. V gave up 5 bases and J gave up 0 bases, with 23 bases separating them. There are 19 residues in the CDR3. The germline V gene encodes CDR1 KGHSH and CDR2 LQKENI. CDR3 nucleotides: TGTGCCAGCTCATCTAGCGTATCTATTGAGAAGAGCTCCTACAATGAGCAGTTCTTC. Protein product: CASSSSVSIEKSSYNEQFF.

The CDR3, as DNA: TGTGCCAGCAGCCCCCAGGCGGGGGGAAAACTGTTTTTT. Translating gives CASSPQAGGKLFF. The chain uses TRBV7-2 and TRBJ1-4, with D possibly matching TRBD1 (5 bases). The CDR3 is 13 residues long. The germline CDR1 and CDR2 sequences are SGHTA and FQGNSA. V lost 5 bases to trimming and J lost 10 bases, with 14 bases between them.

The chain is built from TRBV29-1 and TRBJ2-5, with TRBD2 matching 10 bases. This CDR3 is 13 amino acids long. After removal of 8 bases from V and 5 bases from J, the junction contained 8 bases not matched to a gene. Germline V gene lookup returns CDR1 SQVTM and CDR2 ANQGSEA. CDR3 in amino acids: CSFQRGGWETQYF. CDR3 DNA sequence: TGCAGCTTTCAGCGGGGGGGATGGGAGACCCAGTACTTC. The full variable domain, with the rest looked up from reference TRBV29-1 and TRBJ2-5, is SAVISQKPSRDICQRGTSLTIQCQVDSQVTMMFWYRQQPGQSLTLIATANQGSEATYESGFVIDKFPISRPNLTFSTLTVSNMSPEDSSIYLCSFQRGGWETQYFGPGTRLLVL.

The chain joins TRBV5-1 to TRBJ2-1; 8 bases are shared with TRBD2. The junction had 15 bases not matched to a gene; V was cut back by 3 bases and J by 10 bases. CDR1 and CDR2 from the germline V gene are SGHRS and YFSETQ. The CDR3 consists of 16 residues. CDR3 in amino acids: CASSSGSSGGLREQFF. The CDR3 coding sequence is TGCGCCAGCAGCTCCGGTAGCAGCGGGGGCCTCAGGGAGCAGTTCTTC.

For the CDR3, the DNA is TGTGCCAGCAGTCTATTGGCGGGTCGGAGGAACTATGGCTACACCTTC. It yields the protein CASSLLAGRRNYGYTF. The chain combines TRBV27 with TRBJ1-2; D is uncertain. The germline CDR1 and CDR2 sequences are MNHEY and SMNVEV (reference sequence). The CDR3 runs 16 residues. Trimming pared 5 bases from V and 2 bases from J, leaving 18 bases between.

The sample holds one count of this clone. The chain links TRBV7-9 to TRBJ2-7; 7 positions match TRBD2. This CDR3 has 14 residues. Germline CDR1 SEHNR, CDR2 FQNEAQ (reference sequence). After removal of 1 base from V and 5 bases from J, the junction contained 5 bases not matched to a gene. CDR3 in DNA: TGTGCCAGCAGCTTAGGGGAGGGCCTGGACGAGCAGTACTTC. It specifies CASSLGEGLDEQYF.

This clone was recorded a few times. The V call is TRBV7-8, the J call TRBJ1-2; TRBD1 agrees at 10 bases. This CDR3 comprises 14 residues. Germline CDR1 SGHVS, CDR2 FQNEAQ. Losses at the gene ends were 3 bases for V and 8 bases for J; bases not matched to a gene: 6. Written as DNA, the CDR3 is TGTGCCAGCAGCTTGACAGGGGGCGAAGGAGGCTACACCTTC. This translates into CASSLTGGEGGYTF.

This clone showed up just once. This chain connects TRBV5-5 to TRBJ2-7, with D possibly TRBD2 on 5 matching bases. This CDR3 is built from 14 residues. Germline V gene data show CDR1 as SGHKS and CDR2 as YYEKEE (reference sequence). The V and J ends lost 0 bases and 1 base respectively, with 8 bases between them. CDR3 bases: TGTGCCAGCAGCTTGGCGGCGGGTTCCTACGAGCAGTACTTC. Translated, it gives CASSLAAGSYEQYF. Filled out from reference TRBV5-5 and TRBJ2-7, the complete variable domain reads DAGVTQSPTHLIKTRGQQVTLRCSPISGHKSVSWYQQVLGQGPQFIFQYYEKEERGRGNFPDRFSARQFPNYSSELNVNALLLGDSALYLCASSLAAGSYEQYFGPGTRLTVT.

The chain combines TRBV6-1 with TRBJ2-3, with 8 nucleotides matching TRBD2. J lost 5 bases, V lost 5 bases, and 9 bases had no gene match. CDR1 is MNHNS and CDR2 is SASEGT in the germline V gene. The length of the CDR3 is 15 residues. The CDR3 nucleotides read TGTGCCAGCAGTTCACCGGGGGGGTTGAAAGATACGCAGTATTTT. Protein product: CASSSPGGLKDTQYF.

As to this clone: A read error may produce the germline difference seen at one junction end. The chain carries TRBV10-3 and TRBJ2-6; D perhaps matches TRBD2 (6 bases). The CDR3 length is 17 residues. Germline CDR1 is ENHRY and CDR2 is SYGVKD. The CDR3 DNA is TGTGCCATCATGACCATCGGGGCAGGGACTGGGGCCAACGGCCTGACTTTC. Residues: CAIMTIGAGTGANGLTF.

V gene TRBV2 combines with J gene TRBJ2-5; the match to TRBD1 covers 9 bases. The CDR3 totals 14 residues. J lost 1 base, V lost 6 bases, and 3 bases had no gene match. CDR1 is SNHLY, CDR2 FYNNEI, per germline. DNA of the CDR3: TGTGCCAGCAGGGACAGGGGACTCCAAGAGACCCAGTACTTC. This codes for CASRDRGLQETQYF.

V gene TRBV6-5 combines with J gene TRBJ1-2; D is unclear. This CDR3 has 12 amino acids. CDR1 is MNHEY and CDR2 is SVGAGI in the germline V gene. Trimming shortened V by 2 bases and J by 8 bases, and 9 bases separated the two germline ends. In DNA form, the CDR3 reads TGTGCCAGCAGTTACGAGGGTCAGGGCTACACCTTC. Translation: CASSYEGQGYTF.

This chain uses TRBV4-3 with TRBJ1-2; D remains ambiguous. Germline CDR1 is LGHNA and CDR2 is YSLEER. There are 13 residues in the CDR3. V was trimmed by 1 base and J by 8 bases, leaving 11 bases between them. CDR3 loop: CASSQGTYQGYTF. The DNA for the CDR3 is TGCGCCAGCAGCCAAGGGACTTATCAGGGCTACACCTTC.